A single sample gave rise to the 14 T cell receptor beta chains below, sequenced in a study of blood T cell repertoires in COVID-19 (dated by TCRdb to the early 2020s). To prepare the library, the immunoSEQ multiplex PCR assay was applied. As stored in TCRdb, this immuneACCESS dataset retains in-frame rearrangements with V and J assigned. A fraction of the clones does not appear; measured against another copy, unresolved V genes explain less than half of the discrepancy, and the remainder lacks a known reason. The sample table holds about 31,000 clones, of which 91% were seen once. About 4.9% of the sample goes to the ten largest clones. The material sequenced was peripheral blood. These receptors were taken from a human donor in a cohort sampled during active COVID-19.

The chain employs TRBV9 and TRBJ1-1; D uncertain. The CDR3 covers 14 residues. The V and J ends lost 1 base and 5 bases respectively, with 12 bases between them. Germline V gene sequence: CDR1 SGDLS, CDR2 YYNGEE. The CDR3 here is CASSVLEEATEAFF. The CDR3 DNA reads TGTGCCAGCAGCGTACTGGAAGAGGCGACTGAAGCTTTCTTT.

The V gene is TRBV19, the J gene TRBJ1-6, with 9 bases matching TRBD1. Trimming at V came to 6 bases and at J to 7 bases, leaving 4 bases not matched to a gene. The germline CDR1 and CDR2 sequences are LNHDA and SQIVND (reference sequence). This CDR3 has 14 residues. The CDR3 protein is CASSAGTGNSPLHF. CDR3 bases: TGTGCCAGTAGCGCCGGGACAGGGAATTCACCCCTCCACTTT.

This chain links TRBV10-3 with TRBJ1-1, with D maybe TRBD1 (6 bases). Germline values: CDR1 ENHRY, CDR2 SYGVKD. The CDR3 consists of 15 residues. V dropped 5 bases and J dropped 4 bases, with 17 bases sitting between them. The CDR3 loop is CAISPGTGMGTEAFF. The CDR3 DNA reads TGTGCCATCAGTCCGGGCACAGGGATGGGCACTGAAGCTTTCTTT.

This clone was picked up one time. The V gene is TRBV15, the J gene TRBJ1-1; TRBD1 aligns across 7 bases. Germline V CDR1 and CDR2: LNHNV, YYDKDF (reference sequence). The CDR3 has 15 amino acids. V dropped 7 bases and J dropped 0; count of bases not matched to a gene: 8. CDR3 bases: TGTGCCACCACCGGGGACAGACGTATGAACACTGAAGCTTTCTTT. Its translation: CATTGDRRMNTEAFF.

For the CDR3, the DNA is TGTGCCAGCAGACAGGGATGGGGCTACACCTTC. Translation gives CASRQGWGYTF. V and J are TRBV6-5 and TRBJ1-2; D perhaps matches TRBD1 (6 bases). Germline CDR1 and CDR2: MNHEY and SVGAGI. This CDR3 has 11 amino acids. V dropped 6 bases and J dropped 8 bases, with 10 bases sitting between them.

The chain carries TRBV5-1 and TRBJ2-5; 7 bases are a match to TRBD1. V lost 4 bases to trimming and J lost 4 bases; unmatched junction nucleotides: 7. Germline V gives CDR1 SGHRS, CDR2 YFSETQ. The length of the CDR3 is 14 residues. CDR3 amino acids: CASSPLPGGETQYF. The CDR3 DNA sequence: TGCGCCAGCAGCCCCCTACCAGGGGGAGAGACCCAGTACTTC.

This clone was counted a single time. V usage is TRBV18 and J usage is TRBJ2-1; 7 bases fit TRBD1. The V gene's germline CDR1 is KGHSH and CDR2 LQKENI. The CDR3 consists of 13 residues. With 3 bases clipped from V and 4 bases from J, the junction kept 0 bases outside the gene matches. The CDR3 bases are TGTGCCAGCTCACCGGACAGGTACAATGAGCAGTTCTTC. Translation: CASSPDRYNEQFF.

This clone occurred once. J is TRBJ2-2 and V is TRBV19; weak D call: TRBD1 (6 bases). Trimming took off 4 bases at V and 8 bases at J, with 23 bases between the two ends. The CDR3 is made up of 17 amino acids. Germline CDR1 is LNHDA and CDR2 is SQIVND (reference sequence). DNA for the CDR3: TGTGCCAGTAGTAGGTTCGGGCGGCAGGGGAGTTTGGGGGAGCTGTTTTTT. It specifies CASSRFGRQGSLGELFF. Looking up the rest from reference TRBV19 and TRBJ2-2 gives the full variable domain: DGGITQSPKYLFRKEGQNVTLSCEQNLNHDAMYWYRQDPGQGLRLIYYSQIVNDFQKGDIAEGYSVSREKKESFPLTVTSAQKNPTAFYLCASSRFGRQGSLGELFFGEGSRLTVL.

This CDR3 reads CASSLVLAGPYNEQFF. CDR3 sequence (DNA): TGTGCCAGCAGTTTGGTCCTAGCGGGGCCCTACAATGAGCAGTTCTTC. The V and J genes are TRBV27 and TRBJ2-1, with 9 bases fitting TRBD2. The CDR3 extends over 16 amino acids. CDR1 MNHEY and CDR2 SMNVEV come from the germline V gene (reference sequence). J lost 2 bases, V lost 3 bases, and 5 bases had no gene match.

CDR3 in DNA: TGTGCCAGCAGCCACGAGGCCCCCTATGGCTACACCTTC. Translating it yields CASSHEAPYGYTF. The chain is built from TRBV14 and TRBJ1-2; D is uncertain. The ends were cut back, 3 bases at V and 4 bases at J, with 9 bases in the middle. CDR3 length: 13 amino acids. Germline lookup yields CDR1 SGHDN and CDR2 FVKESK. The full variable domain, in which reference TRBV14 and TRBJ1-2 provide the parts outside the CDR3, is EAGVTQFPSHSVIEKGQTVTLRCDPISGHDNLYWYRRVMGKEIKFLLHFVKESKQDESGMPNNRFLAERTGGTYSTLKVQPAELEDSGVYFCASSHEAPYGYTFGSGTRLTVV.

V gene TRBV10-2 combines with J gene TRBJ1-1; D perhaps matches TRBD1 (6 bases). Trimming pared 6 bases from V and 1 base from J, leaving 6 bases between. The CDR3 covers 12 residues. The germline V gene has CDR1 WSHSY and CDR2 SAAADI. The CDR3 here is CASRQGNTEAFF. The CDR3 DNA reads as TGCGCCAGCAGACAGGGGAACACTGAAGCTTTCTTT.

CDR3 in amino acids: CASSQTYAEAFF. CDR3 nucleotides: TGTGCCAGCAGCCAAACTTATGCTGAAGCTTTCTTT. The chain employs TRBV11-3 and TRBJ1-1; no firm D call. CDR1 SGHNT and CDR2 YENEEA come from the germline V gene. The V end lost 5 bases, the J end lost 6 bases, and 10 bases lay between the germline ends. The CDR3 contains 12 residues.

The chain has TRBV28 and TRBJ2-7, with D possibly TRBD1 on 6 matching bases. The CDR3 totals 13 residues. Germline values: CDR1 MDHEN, CDR2 SYDVKM. Trimming took off 6 bases at V and 2 bases at J, with 11 bases between the two ends. The CDR3 is CASRSTGPYEQYV. The CDR3 bases are TGTGCCAGCAGATCGACAGGACCCTACGAGCAGTACGTC.

The chain couples TRBV28 to TRBJ2-3; D ambiguous. V lost 6 bases and J 7 bases, leaving 17 bases between the germline ends. Germline loops: CDR1 MDHEN, CDR2 SYDVKM. The CDR3 extends over 14 amino acids. The CDR3 here is CASRRLEASHTQYF. The CDR3 DNA is TGTGCCAGCAGGCGGCTTGAGGCCAGCCATACGCAGTATTTT.